This T cell receptor (beta chain) originates from a study of T cell repertoires in cytomegalovirus infection. Looking at the study overall: Recently identified HLA-C-restricted and well-studied HLA-B-restricted CMV epitopes were used.

TCRdb passed the reads through MiXCR, listing each CDR3 protein once. The table lists fewer than 900,000 distinct CDR3 sequences, approximately 32% of them singletons. For this clonotype: Its antigen remains unidentified.

Study-wide findings and caveats: In two of eight donors, the top clonotype was HLA-C-restricted CMV-specific.

This CDR3 is 15 amino acids long. The germline CDR1 and CDR2 sequences are LNHDA and SQIVND (reference sequence). Trimming took off 1 base at V and 2 bases at J, with 11 bases between the two ends. The sample here was cultured CD8+ T cells from PBMCs, taken from culture after CMV antigen stimulation. This sequence originates from a human donor in good health (CMV status not recorded). Some clones in this sample may be carry-over from other donors' samples. The chain carries TRBV19 and TRBJ1-1; TRBD1 is a possible D gene (5 bases). The CDR3 is CASSIVRGLNTEAFF. DNA of the CDR3: TGTGCCAGTAGTATAGTCCGGGGCCTAAACACTGAAGCTTTCTTT. Full variable domain (rest looked up from reference TRBV19 and TRBJ1-1): DGGITQSPKYLFRKEGQNVTLSCEQNLNHDAMYWYRQDPGQGLRLIYYSQIVNDFQKGDIAEGYSVSREKKESFPLTVTSAQKNPTAFYLCASSIVRGLNTEAFFGQGTRLTVV.